This T cell receptor beta chain was retrieved from a study of blood T cell repertoires in COVID-19. The CDR3 sequence is 16 residues long. CDR1 MNHEY and CDR2 SMNVEV come from the germline V gene (reference sequence). J lost 7 bases, V lost 5 bases, and 12 bases had no gene match. TCRdb's copy holds only in-frame clones and misses some; the assay was immunoSEQ multiplex PCR. The sample gives some 270,000 clones, 70% to 90% of which show up once; around 4.5% is in the top ten. The sequence was obtained from a woman in her 30s who had recovered from COVID-19. Sample: PBMCs or T cells enriched from blood (not recorded which). V gene TRBV27 combines with J gene TRBJ2-2; TRBD2 matches 8 bases. This chain's CDR3 is CASSPGFGGRIGELFF. The CDR3 DNA is TGTGCCAGCAGTCCCGGCTTTGGCGGGAGGATCGGGGAGCTGTTTTTT.